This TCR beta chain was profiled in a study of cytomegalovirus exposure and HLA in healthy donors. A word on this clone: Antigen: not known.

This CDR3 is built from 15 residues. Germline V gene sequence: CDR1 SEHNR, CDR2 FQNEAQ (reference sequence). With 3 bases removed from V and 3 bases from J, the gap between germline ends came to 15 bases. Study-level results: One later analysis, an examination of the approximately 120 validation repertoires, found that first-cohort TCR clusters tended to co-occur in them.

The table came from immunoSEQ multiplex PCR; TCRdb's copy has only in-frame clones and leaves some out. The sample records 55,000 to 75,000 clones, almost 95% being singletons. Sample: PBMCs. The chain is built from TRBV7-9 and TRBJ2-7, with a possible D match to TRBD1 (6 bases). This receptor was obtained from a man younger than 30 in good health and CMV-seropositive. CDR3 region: CASSLTGGLNYEQYF. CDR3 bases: TGTGCCAGCAGCTTGACAGGAGGCCTTAACTACGAGCAGTACTTC. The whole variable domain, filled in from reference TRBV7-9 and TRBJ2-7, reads DTGVSQNPRHKITKRGQNVTFRCDPISEHNRLYWYRQTLGQGPEFLTYFQNEAQLEKSRLLSDRFSAERPKGSFSTLEIQRTEQGDSAMYLCASSLTGGLNYEQYFGPGTRLTVT.